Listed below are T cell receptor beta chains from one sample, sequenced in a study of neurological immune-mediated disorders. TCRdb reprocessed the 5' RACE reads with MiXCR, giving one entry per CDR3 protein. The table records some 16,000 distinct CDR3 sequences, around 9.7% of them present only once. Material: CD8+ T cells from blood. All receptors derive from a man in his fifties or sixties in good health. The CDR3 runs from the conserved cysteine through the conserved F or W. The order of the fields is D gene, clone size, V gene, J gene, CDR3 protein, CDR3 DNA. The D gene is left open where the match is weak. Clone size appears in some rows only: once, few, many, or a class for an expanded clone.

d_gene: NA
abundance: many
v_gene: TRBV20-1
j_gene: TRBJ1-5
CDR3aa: CSASNGSRGFRQPQHF
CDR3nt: TGCAGTGCTAGTAATGGATCTCGGGGGTTTCGACAGCCCCAGCATTTT

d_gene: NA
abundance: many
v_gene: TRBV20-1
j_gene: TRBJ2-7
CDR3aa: CSARGPFSSYEQYF
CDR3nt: TGCAGTGCGCGGGGGCCGTTCAGCTCCTACGAGCAGTACTTC

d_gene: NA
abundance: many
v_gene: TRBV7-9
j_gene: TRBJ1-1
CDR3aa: CASSLGPGGNTEAFF
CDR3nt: TGTGCCAGCAGCTTGGGTCCCGGGGGAAACACTGAAGCTTTCTTT

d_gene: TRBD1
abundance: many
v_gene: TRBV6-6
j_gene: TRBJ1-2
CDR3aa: CASSYSDDREIGISGYTF
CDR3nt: TGTGCCAGCAGTTATTCTGATGACAGGGAGATTGGTATTAGTGGCTACACCTTC

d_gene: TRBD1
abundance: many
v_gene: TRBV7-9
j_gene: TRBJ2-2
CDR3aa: CASSYPGQGASGTGELFF
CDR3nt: TGTGCCAGCAGTTACCCGGGCCAGGGGGCGAGTGGAACCGGGGAGCTGTTTTTT

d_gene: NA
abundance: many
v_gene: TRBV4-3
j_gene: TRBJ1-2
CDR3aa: CASSHVLQAYGYTF
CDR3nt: TGCGCCAGCAGCCACGTGTTACAAGCCTATGGCTACACCTTC

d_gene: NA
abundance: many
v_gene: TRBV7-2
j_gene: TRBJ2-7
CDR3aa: CASSRYSRGFDYEQYF
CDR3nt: TGTGCCAGCAGCCGGTACAGTCGGGGATTCGACTACGAGCAGTACTTC

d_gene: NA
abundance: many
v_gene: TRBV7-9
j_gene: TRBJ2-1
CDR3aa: CASSYSREQFF
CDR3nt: TGTGCCAGCAGCTACTCACGTGAGCAGTTCTTC

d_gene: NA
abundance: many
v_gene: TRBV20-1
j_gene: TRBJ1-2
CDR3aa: CSAPWGGEGYTF
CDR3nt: TGCAGTGCCCCGTGGGGGGGCGAGGGCTACACCTTC

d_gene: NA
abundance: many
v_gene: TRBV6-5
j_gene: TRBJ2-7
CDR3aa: CASSYSIDSGEQYF
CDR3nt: TGTGCCAGCAGTTACTCGATAGACTCTGGCGAGCAGTACTTC

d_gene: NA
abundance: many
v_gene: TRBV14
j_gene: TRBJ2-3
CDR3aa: CASSQDLMRDTQYF
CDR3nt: TGTGCCAGCAGCCAAGATCTGATGAGGGATACGCAGTATTTT

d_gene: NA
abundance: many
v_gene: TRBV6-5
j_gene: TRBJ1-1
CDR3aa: CASSYSGPTQAFF
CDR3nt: TGTGCCAGCAGTTACTCTGGGCCGACGCAAGCTTTCTTT

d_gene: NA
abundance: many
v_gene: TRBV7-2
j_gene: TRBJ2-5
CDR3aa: CASSPHDIPLETQYF
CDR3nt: TGTGCCAGCAGCCCCCATGATATACCCTTAGAGACCCAGTACTTC

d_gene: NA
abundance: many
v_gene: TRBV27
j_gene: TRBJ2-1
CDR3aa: CASSQQAYSYNEQFF
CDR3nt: TGTGCCAGCAGTCAACAGGCCTACTCCTACAATGAGCAGTTCTTC

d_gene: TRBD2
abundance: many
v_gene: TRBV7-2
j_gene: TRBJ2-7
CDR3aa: CASSLVLAGHYEQYF
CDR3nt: TGTGCCAGCAGCTTAGTACTAGCGGGACACTACGAGCAGTACTTC

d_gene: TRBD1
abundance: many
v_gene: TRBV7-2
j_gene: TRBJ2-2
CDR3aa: CASSFTTGGAGELFF
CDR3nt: TGTGCCAGCAGCTTTACTACAGGGGGCGCCGGGGAGCTGTTTTTT

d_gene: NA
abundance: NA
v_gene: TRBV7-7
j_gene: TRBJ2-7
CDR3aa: CASSPWTSPYEQYF
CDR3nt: TGTGCCAGCAGCCCCTGGACTTCGCCCTACGAGCAGTACTTC

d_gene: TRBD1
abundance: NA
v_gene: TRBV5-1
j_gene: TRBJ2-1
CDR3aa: CASSSWTGGAYNEQFF
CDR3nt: TGCGCCAGCAGCTCCTGGACAGGGGGCGCCTACAATGAGCAGTTCTTC

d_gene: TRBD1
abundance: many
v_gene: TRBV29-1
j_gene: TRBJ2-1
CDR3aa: CSVEDPNRGLGNEQFF
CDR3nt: TGCAGCGTTGAAGATCCGAACAGGGGGCTGGGGAATGAGCAGTTCTTC

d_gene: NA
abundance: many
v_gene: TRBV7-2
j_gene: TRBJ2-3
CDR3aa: CASSFGGWTDTQYF
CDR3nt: TGTGCCAGCAGCTTTGGGGGTTGGACAGATACGCAGTATTTT

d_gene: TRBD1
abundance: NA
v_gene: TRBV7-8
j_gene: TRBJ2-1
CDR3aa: CASSFSIGTGAYNEQFF
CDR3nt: TGTGCCAGCAGCTTTAGCATTGGGACAGGTGCCTACAATGAGCAGTTCTTC

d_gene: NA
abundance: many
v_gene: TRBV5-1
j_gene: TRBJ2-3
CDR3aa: CASSLLGGNTDTQYF
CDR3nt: TGCGCCAGCAGCTTGTTGGGCGGGAACACAGATACGCAGTATTTT

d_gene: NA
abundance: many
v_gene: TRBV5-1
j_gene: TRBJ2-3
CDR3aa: CASSPSWGPDTQYF
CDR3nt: TGCGCCAGCAGCCCGTCGTGGGGGCCAGATACGCAGTATTTT

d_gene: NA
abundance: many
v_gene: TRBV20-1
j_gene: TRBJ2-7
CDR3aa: CSAGGPSEWYF
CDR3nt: TGCAGTGCTGGAGGGCCTAGCGAGTGGTACTTC

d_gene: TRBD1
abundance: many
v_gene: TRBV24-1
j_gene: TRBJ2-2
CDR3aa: CATSDPTGTNSGELFF
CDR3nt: TGTGCCACCAGTGATCCGACAGGGACGAACAGCGGGGAGCTGTTTTTT

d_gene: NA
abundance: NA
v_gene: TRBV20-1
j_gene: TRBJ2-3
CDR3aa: CSVPGRGSDTQYF
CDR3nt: TGCAGTGTACCCGGGAGAGGGTCAGATACGCAGTATTTT

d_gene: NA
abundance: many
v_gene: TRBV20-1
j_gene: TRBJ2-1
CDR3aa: CSASGMHNEQFF
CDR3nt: TGCAGTGCTAGCGGAATGCACAATGAGCAGTTCTTC

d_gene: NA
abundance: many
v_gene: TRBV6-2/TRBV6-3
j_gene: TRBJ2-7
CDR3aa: CASSTAAAYEQYF
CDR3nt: TGTGCCAGCAGTACCGCGGCAGCCTACGAGCAGTACTTC

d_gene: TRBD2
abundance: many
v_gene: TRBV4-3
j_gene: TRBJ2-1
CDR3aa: CASSQDRLAGAINEQFF
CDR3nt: TGCGCCAGCAGCCAAGATAGGCTGGCGGGAGCCATCAATGAGCAGTTCTTC

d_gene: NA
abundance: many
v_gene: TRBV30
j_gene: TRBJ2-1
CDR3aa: CAWSVANEQFF
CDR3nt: TGTGCCTGGAGTGTTGCCAATGAGCAGTTCTTC

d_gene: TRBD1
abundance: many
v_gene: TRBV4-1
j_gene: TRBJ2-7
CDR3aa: CASSLTRDRAYEQYF
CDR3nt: TGCGCCAGCAGCCTCACCCGGGACAGAGCTTACGAGCAGTACTTC

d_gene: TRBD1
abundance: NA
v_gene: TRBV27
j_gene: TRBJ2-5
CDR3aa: CASSSTGGETQYF
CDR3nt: TGTGCCAGCAGTTCGACAGGGGGGGAGACCCAGTACTTC

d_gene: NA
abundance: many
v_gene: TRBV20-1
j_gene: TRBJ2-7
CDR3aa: CSAPVLVQSYEQYF
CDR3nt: TGCAGTGCACCCGTACTAGTGCAGAGCTACGAGCAGTACTTC

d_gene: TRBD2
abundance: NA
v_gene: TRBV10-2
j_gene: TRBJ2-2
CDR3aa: CASRGLAGAGELFF
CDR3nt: TGCGCCAGCAGAGGACTAGCGGGAGCCGGGGAGCTGTTTTTT

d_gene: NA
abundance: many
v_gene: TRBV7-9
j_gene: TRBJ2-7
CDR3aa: CASSLVAGPNSEQYF
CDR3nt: TGTGCCAGCAGCTTAGTAGCAGGGCCTAACTCCGAGCAGTACTTC

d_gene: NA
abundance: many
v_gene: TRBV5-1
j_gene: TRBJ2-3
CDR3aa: CASSRVDATDTQYF
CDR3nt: TGCGCCAGCAGCCGGGTGGACGCCACAGATACGCAGTATTTT

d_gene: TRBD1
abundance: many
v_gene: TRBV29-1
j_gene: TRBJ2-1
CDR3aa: CSTGTANYNEQFF
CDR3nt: TGCAGCACCGGGACAGCGAACTACAATGAGCAGTTCTTC

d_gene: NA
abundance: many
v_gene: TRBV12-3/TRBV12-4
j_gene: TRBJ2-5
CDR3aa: CASSLSGETQYF
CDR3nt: TGTGCCAGCAGTTTAAGTGGAGAGACCCAGTACTTC

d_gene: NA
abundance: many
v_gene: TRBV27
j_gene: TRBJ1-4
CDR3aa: CASSLWGNEKLFF
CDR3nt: TGTGCCAGCAGTCTGTGGGGGAATGAAAAACTGTTTTTT

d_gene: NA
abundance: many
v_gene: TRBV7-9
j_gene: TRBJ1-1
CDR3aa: CASSLLGGGRGNTEAFF
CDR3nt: TGTGCCAGCAGCTTATTAGGCGGGGGCAGAGGTAACACTGAAGCTTTCTTT

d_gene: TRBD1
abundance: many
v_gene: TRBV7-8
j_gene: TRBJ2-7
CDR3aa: CASSLEGDRANYEQYF
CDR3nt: TGTGCCAGCAGCTTAGAAGGGGACAGGGCCAACTACGAGCAGTACTTC

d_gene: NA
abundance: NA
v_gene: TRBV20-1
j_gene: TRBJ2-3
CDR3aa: CSALGPKNTDTQYF
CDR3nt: TGCAGTGCTTTGGGCCCCAAAAACACAGATACGCAGTATTTT

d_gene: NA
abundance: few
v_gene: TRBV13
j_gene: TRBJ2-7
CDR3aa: CASSSEEEQYF
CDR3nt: TGTGCCAGCAGTTCTGAGGAAGAGCAGTACTTC

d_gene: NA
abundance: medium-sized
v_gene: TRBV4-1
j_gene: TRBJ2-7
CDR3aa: CASSQEKQVGEQYF
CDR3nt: TGCGCCAGCAGCCAAGAAAAGCAGGTGGGCGAGCAGTACTTC

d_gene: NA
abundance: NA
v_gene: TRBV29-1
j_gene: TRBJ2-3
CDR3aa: CSVEVAVDIQYF
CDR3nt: TGCAGCGTTGAAGTAGCGGTGGATATACAGTATTTT

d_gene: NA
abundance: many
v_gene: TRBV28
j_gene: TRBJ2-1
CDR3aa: CASSRLGERTIVEQFF
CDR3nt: TGTGCCAGCAGTCGCCTGGGGGAGCGGACTATAGTTGAGCAGTTCTTC

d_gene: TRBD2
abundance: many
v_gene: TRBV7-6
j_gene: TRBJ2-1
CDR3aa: CASSRTSGRDNEQFF
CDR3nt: TGTGCCAGCAGCAGGACTAGCGGGAGGGACAATGAGCAGTTCTTC

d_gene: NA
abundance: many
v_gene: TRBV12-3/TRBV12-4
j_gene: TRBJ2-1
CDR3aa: CASMEWAGNTNEQFF
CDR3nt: TGTGCCAGCATGGAGTGGGCGGGAAATACCAATGAGCAGTTCTTC

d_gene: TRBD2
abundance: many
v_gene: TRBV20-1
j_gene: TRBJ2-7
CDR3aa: CSARTTSGAVYEQYF
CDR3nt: TGCAGTGCTAGAACGACTAGCGGGGCCGTATACGAGCAGTACTTC

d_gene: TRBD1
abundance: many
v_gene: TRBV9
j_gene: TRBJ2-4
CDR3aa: CASSPWDSNIQYF
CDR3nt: TGTGCCAGCAGCCCATGGGACAGCAACATTCAGTACTTC

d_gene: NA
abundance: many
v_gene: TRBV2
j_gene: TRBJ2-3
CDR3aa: CASSEGAVAPDTQYF
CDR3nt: TGTGCCAGCAGTGAAGGAGCCGTCGCCCCAGATACGCAGTATTTT

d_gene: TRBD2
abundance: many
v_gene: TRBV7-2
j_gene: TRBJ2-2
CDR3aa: CASSLPILAGGGELFF
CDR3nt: TGTGCCAGCAGCTTACCTATACTAGCGGGGGGCGGGGAGCTGTTTTTT